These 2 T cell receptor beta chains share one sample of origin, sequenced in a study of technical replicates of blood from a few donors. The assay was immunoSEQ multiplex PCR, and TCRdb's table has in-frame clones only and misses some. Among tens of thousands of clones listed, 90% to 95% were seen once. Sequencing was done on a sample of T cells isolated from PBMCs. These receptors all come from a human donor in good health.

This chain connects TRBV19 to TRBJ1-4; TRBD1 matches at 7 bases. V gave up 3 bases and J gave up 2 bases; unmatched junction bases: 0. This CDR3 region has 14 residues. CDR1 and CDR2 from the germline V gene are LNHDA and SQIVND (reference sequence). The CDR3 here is CASSIRGTNEKLFF. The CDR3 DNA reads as TGTGCCAGTAGTATCAGGGGGACTAATGAAAAACTGTTTTTT.

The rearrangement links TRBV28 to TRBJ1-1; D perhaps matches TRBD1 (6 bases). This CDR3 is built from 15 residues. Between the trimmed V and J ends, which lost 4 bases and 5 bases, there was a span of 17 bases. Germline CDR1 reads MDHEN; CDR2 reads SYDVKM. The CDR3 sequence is CASSSTGFLITEAFF. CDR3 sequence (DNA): TGTGCCAGCAGTTCCACAGGGTTCTTAATAACTGAAGCTTTCTTT.